This TCR beta chain was recorded in a study of early stage breast cancer tumors. On the study more broadly: ER+/PR+/HER2- status applied to about 75% of the 16 invasive breast tumors. Samples were sequenced at 9 to 10-fold average coverage. Overall study results and limits: In about 85% of the 16 patients, blood comparison separated tumor from normal breast.

Using immunoSEQ multiplex PCR, the repertoire was profiled, and TCRdb retains in-frame clones only, with some absent. Among approximately 54,000 clones listed, around 80% were seen once. As concerns this clone: Antigen specificity is unknown.

The TCR originated in a person in their forties with breast cancer. Sequenced: blood.

The CDR3 sequence: CASSLATGTDGYTF. CDR3 bases: TGCGCCAGCAGCTTGGCCACGGGGACTGATGGCTACACCTTC. The gene calls are TRBV5-1 and TRBJ1-2; possibly TRBD1 for D (5 bases). CDR3 size: 14 residues. The V end was cut by 0 bases, the J end by 6 bases, with 12 bases between. The germline V gene has CDR1 SGHRS and CDR2 YFSETQ.